The 8 T cell receptor beta chains below come from one sample, sequenced in a study of sequential checkpoint blockade in melanoma. Treatment in this sample: randomized to nivolumab then ipilimumab (arm A) or the reverse (arm B). TCRdb's copy holds only in-frame clones and misses some; the assay was immunoSEQ multiplex PCR. The data hold approximately 37,000 clones, with 84% observed a single time. The sample in question was CD8+ T cells sorted from blood (inferred from file names), obtained from a patient given nivolumab and ipilimumab in sequence. These receptors all come from a human donor with melanoma.

V gene TRBV27 combines with J gene TRBJ1-5, with D perhaps matching TRBD1 (6 bases). The CDR3 has 15 residues. Trimming stripped 6 bases from V and 0 bases from J, with 12 bases between. CDR1 MNHEY and CDR2 SMNVEV come from the germline V gene (reference sequence). The chain's CDR3 is CASRSGVGSNQPQHF. The CDR3 DNA follows: TGTGCCAGCAGATCAGGGGTCGGTAGCAATCAGCCCCAGCATTTT.

V and J are TRBV28 and TRBJ2-3, with a weak D call TRBD2 (6 bases). The germline CDR1 and CDR2 sequences are MDHEN and SYDVKM. The CDR3 sequence is 13 residues long. The ends were cut back, 4 bases at V and 1 base at J, with 6 bases in the middle. CDR3 region: CASSSGGTDTQYF. CDR3 nucleotides: TGTGCCAGCAGTTCGGGGGGCACAGATACGCAGTATTTT.

The chain recombines TRBV6-5 with TRBJ2-3, with D possibly TRBD2 on 5 matching bases. This CDR3 is 14 amino acids long. Germline V lookup: CDR1 MNHEY, CDR2 SVGAGI. V gave up 2 bases and J gave up 8 bases, with 14 bases separating them. The CDR3 loop is CASSYAGASATQYF. Written as DNA, the CDR3 is TGTGCCAGCAGTTACGCGGGTGCCTCGGCTACGCAGTATTTT.

V usage is TRBV5-4 and J usage is TRBJ2-6; the D is unclear. The ends were cut back, 7 bases at V and 5 bases at J, with 22 bases in the middle. Germline assignment: CDR1 SGHNT and CDR2 YYREEE (reference sequence). The CDR3 runs 17 residues. The DNA for the CDR3 is TGTGCCAGCGTGCTTTTCGTACCAGAAAGTCGGGCCAACGTCCTGACTTTC. Translated: CASVLFVPESRANVLTF.

The chain uses TRBV5-1 and TRBJ2-1; 10 bases agree with TRBD1. In germline, CDR1 is SGHRS, CDR2 YFSETQ. J was trimmed by 4 bases and V by 2 bases; bases with no gene match: 3. This CDR3 is built from 15 residues. DNA for the CDR3: TGCGCCAGCAGCTTTGGGACAGGGGCTTACAATGAGCAGTTCTTC. It yields the protein CASSFGTGAYNEQFF.

The chain carries TRBV7-9 and TRBJ2-7, with 10 bases lining up with TRBD1. Per germline, CDR1 SEHNR and CDR2 FQNEAQ (reference sequence). This CDR3 region has 14 residues. V lost 7 bases to trimming and J lost 5 bases; unmatched junction nucleotides: 8. CDR3 sequence: CASTDRGHSDEQYF. The CDR3 nucleotides are TGTGCCAGCACCGACAGGGGGCATTCGGACGAGCAGTACTTC.

The rearrangement uses TRBV5-1 and TRBJ1-6, with 8 positions matching TRBD1. This CDR3 has 16 residues. Germline values: CDR1 SGHRS, CDR2 YFSETQ. The V gene end was trimmed by 4 bases and the J gene end by 8 bases; junction bases not matched to a gene: 11. CDR3 coding DNA: TGCGCCAGCAGCGCGGCCATGCAGGGGGCCCATTCACCCCTCCACTTT. Its protein is CASSAAMQGAHSPLHF.

This clone is a singleton in its sample. The chain joins TRBV27 to TRBJ1-5; no reliable D call. Trimming took off 8 bases at V and 0 bases at J, with 8 bases between the two ends. CDR1 is MNHEY, CDR2 SMNVEV, per germline (reference sequence). The CDR3 covers 13 residues. The CDR3 DNA reads TGTGCCAGCGGTGCGTATAGCAATCAGCCCCAGCATTTT. Its translation: CASGAYSNQPQHF.